This T cell receptor (beta chain) originates from a study of post-analysis software for immune sequencing data. Study at large: Included among the disease courses, which were recorded for the cohort, were relapsing-remitting, secondary progressive and progressive-relapsing multiple sclerosis. Study findings and constraints: Controls had lower frequencies than patients of four or five TRBV segments, which included TRBV5-6, TRBV5-1 and TRBV20-1. Multiple sclerosis patients showed significantly lower normalized Chao1 diversity than controls did. Strong co-clustering by F measure was seen for same-batch samples.

The CDR3 loop spans 13 amino acids. The V gene's germline CDR1 is SNHLY and CDR2 FYNNEI. Unique molecular identifiers were carried by the TCR beta cDNA libraries. With about 0.95 to 10 million T cells as the source, a few hundred thousand cDNA molecules resulted. TCRdb passed the PCR reads through MiXCR, listing each CDR3 protein once. Here the sample spans 450,000 to 700,000 distinct CDR3 sequences, about 44% being singletons. This clonotype has more than one count but fewer than ten. The antigen remains undetermined. The chain links TRBV2 to TRBJ2-5; tentative D call: TRBD2 (6 bases). The J call is in doubt because the DNA end fits TRBJ2-7 better. The TCR originated in a girl between 5 and 17 years old with multiple sclerosis. Sequencing was performed on blood. The CDR3 sequence: CASRRGLEDEQYF. In DNA, the CDR3 is TGTGCCAGCAGGCGGGGCTTAGAGGACGAGCAGTACTTC.